This entry lists 27 T cell receptor beta chains sequenced from one sample in a study of PD-L1 blockade in urothelial cancer. The table came from immunoSEQ multiplex PCR; TCRdb's copy has only in-frame clones and leaves some out. This repertoire shows tens of thousands of clones, 84% found once; its top ten account for about 2.7%. As to time point: peripheral blood 6 weeks after treatment start. The source was PBMCs, collected around atezolizumab (anti-PD-L1) treatment. All receptors come from a man between 65 and 85 years old with urothelial cancer.

The gene calls are TRBV10-3 and TRBJ2-5, with TRBD2 matching over 8 bases. The V segment lost 10 bases and the J segment 3 bases; nucleotides outside the gene matches: 4. Germline V lookup: CDR1 ENHRY, CDR2 SYGVKD. The CDR3 spans 12 residues. CDR3: CATGLAEETQYF. The CDR3 bases are TGTGCCACCGGACTAGCCGAAGAGACCCAGTACTTC.

The V call is TRBV7-9, the J call TRBJ1-1; D uncertain. V was cut by 4 bases and J by 5 bases, with 20 bases left in between. The CDR3 loop spans 16 amino acids. CDR1 is SEHNR and CDR2 is FQNEAQ in the germline V gene (reference sequence). The chain's CDR3 is CASSSDAGVSRTEAFF. In nucleotides, the CDR3 is TGTGCCAGCAGCTCAGACGCCGGGGTCTCGAGGACTGAAGCTTTCTTT. The variable domain in full, with the rest retrieved from reference TRBV7-9 and TRBJ1-1, is DTGVSQNPRHKITKRGQNVTFRCDPISEHNRLYWYRQTLGQGPEFLTYFQNEAQLEKSRLLSDRFSAERPKGSFSTLEIQRTEQGDSAMYLCASSSDAGVSRTEAFFGQGTRLTVV.

This clone was seen a few times. The genes are TRBV29-1 and TRBJ2-7; TRBD1 matches at 9 bases. V shed 7 bases, J shed 6 bases, and the junction held 7 bases outside the gene matches. The CDR3 covers 12 residues. CDR1 SQVTM and CDR2 ANQGSEA come from the germline V gene. The CDR3 DNA reads as TGCAGCGGGGGGACAGGGCTCGGCGAGCAGTACTTC. Translating gives CSGGTGLGEQYF.

The chain employs TRBV19 and TRBJ2-5; D is unclear. CDR1 and CDR2 (germline): LNHDA, SQIVND (reference sequence). V shed 5 bases and J shed 5 bases, with 9 bases lying between them. The CDR3 has 12 residues. In DNA, the CDR3 is TGTGCCAGTAGTGGCCAATATGAGACCCAGTACTTC. This gives the protein CASSGQYETQYF.

The chain links TRBV11-1 to TRBJ2-1; 8 nucleotides line up with TRBD1. Germline CDR1 is SGHAT and CDR2 is FQDESV (reference sequence). The CDR3 runs to 14 residues. V was clipped by 7 bases and J by 3 bases; unmatched bases: 5. The chain's CDR3 is CASTPTGDYNEQFF. For the CDR3, the DNA is TGTGCCAGCACCCCGACAGGGGACTACAATGAGCAGTTCTTC. The variable domain in full, completed from reference TRBV11-1 and TRBJ2-1, reads EAEVAQSPRYKITEKSQAVAFWCDPISGHATLYWYRQILGQGPELLVQFQDESVVDDSQLPKDRFSAERLKGVDSTLKIQPAELGDSAMYLCASTPTGDYNEQFFGPGTRLTVL.

The chain is built from TRBV7-8 and TRBJ1-5; D perhaps matches TRBD1 (5 bases). CDR1 is SGHVS, CDR2 FQNEAQ, per germline. The V end was cut by 2 bases, the J end by 6 bases, with 14 bases between. There are 15 residues in the CDR3. CDR3 region: CASSLLEGPSQPQHF. DNA for the CDR3: TGTGCCAGCAGCTTATTGGAGGGGCCGTCTCAGCCCCAGCATTTT.

This clone came up once. The V call is TRBV6-1, the J call TRBJ2-1; D not certain. CDR1 is MNHNS, CDR2 SASEGT, per germline. The CDR3 has 12 amino acids. In DNA, the CDR3 is TGTGCTCTCCGGGTAGTTTACAATGAGCAGTTCTTC. The encoded protein is CALRVVYNEQFF.

The chain carries TRBV6-5 and TRBJ2-7; a possible D gene is TRBD2 (5 bases). Trimming took 2 bases from V and 2 from J, leaving 16 bases between them. The CDR3 extends over 16 amino acids. Per the germline V gene, CDR1 is MNHEY and CDR2 is SVGAGI. CDR3 sequence reads: CASSYQAGGLTYEQYF. CDR3 DNA: TGTGCCAGCAGTTACCAGGCCGGAGGCCTGACCTACGAGCAGTACTTC.

The rearrangement joins TRBV27 to TRBJ2-1, with 9 bases matching TRBD1. Germline V gene lookup returns CDR1 MNHEY and CDR2 SMNVEV (reference sequence). The CDR3 runs 14 residues. V lost 6 bases, J lost 7 bases, and 7 bases stayed unmatched. The CDR3 reads CASRFIQGANEQFF. CDR3 sequence (DNA): TGTGCCAGCAGGTTCATACAGGGGGCGAATGAGCAGTTCTTC.

The V call is TRBV7-9, the J call TRBJ2-7; the match to TRBD2 covers 12 bases. V lost 5 bases to trimming and J lost 2 bases; unmatched junction nucleotides: 7. This CDR3 is built from 16 residues. Germline V lookup: CDR1 SEHNR, CDR2 FQNEAQ (reference sequence). CDR3 DNA sequence: TGTGCCAGCAGCCCCCTGACTAGCGGGAGTACCTACGAGCAGTACTTC. This translates into CASSPLTSGSTYEQYF.

V is TRBV19 and J is TRBJ2-5; a weak D match, TRBD1 (6 bases). Germline V gene lookup returns CDR1 LNHDA and CDR2 SQIVND (reference sequence). This CDR3 has 15 amino acids. V lost 6 bases, J lost 2 bases, and 16 bases lay in between. The CDR3 sequence is CASRRTGRPQETQYF. In DNA, the CDR3 is TGTGCCAGTAGACGAACAGGGCGCCCTCAAGAGACCCAGTACTTC.

This clone appeared once. The V gene is TRBV15, the J gene TRBJ2-7; a possible D gene is TRBD2 (6 bases). CDR1 is LNHNV and CDR2 is YYDKDF in the germline V gene (reference sequence). The CDR3 has 14 residues. The V gene lost 0 bases and the J gene lost 3 bases, with 9 bases spanning the gap. In DNA, the CDR3 is TGTGCCACCAGCAGAGAGGAGGGGTACTACGAGCAGTACTTC. Translating gives CATSREEGYYEQYF.

This sequence joins TRBV28 and TRBJ2-7; 8 nucleotides agree with TRBD1. There are 14 residues in the CDR3. Germline assignment: CDR1 MDHEN and CDR2 SYDVKM. The V segment lost 6 bases and the J segment 5 bases; nucleotides outside the gene matches: 9. The CDR3 DNA is TGTGCCAGCAGCATTCCAGGGGGCGTGAACGAGCAGTACTTC. Protein sequence: CASSIPGGVNEQYF. Together with reference TRBV28 and TRBJ2-7, the CDR3 gives the full variable domain: DVKVTQSSRYLVKRTGEKVFLECVQDMDHENMFWYRQDPGLGLRLIYFSYDVKMKEKGDIPEGYSVSREKKERFSLILESASTNQTSMYLCASSIPGGVNEQYFGPGTRLTVT.

The chain recombines TRBV6-5 with TRBJ2-5; D is undetermined. With 7 bases removed from V and 1 base from J, the gap between germline ends came to 16 bases. Per the germline V gene, CDR1 is MNHEY and CDR2 is SVGAGI. This CDR3 is built from 15 residues. CDR3 protein: CASNFGDGIQETQYF. CDR3 in DNA: TGTGCCAGCAACTTCGGAGATGGAATCCAAGAGACCCAGTACTTC.

The rearrangement joins TRBV5-1 to TRBJ2-7; 11 bases are shared with TRBD1. Looked up from germline, CDR1 is SGHRS and CDR2 is YFSETQ. This CDR3 is built from 15 residues. Trimming cost V 4 bases and J 2 bases; bases outside gene matches: 5. The CDR3 DNA reads TGCGCCAGCAGCCCGGGACAGGGGGGTACCTACGAGCAGTACTTC. This sequence encodes CASSPGQGGTYEQYF. The full variable domain, its missing parts supplied by reference TRBV5-1 and TRBJ2-7, is KAGVTQTPRYLIKTRGQQVTLSCSPISGHRSVSWYQQTPGQGLQFLFEYFSETQRNKGNFPGRFSGRQFSNSRSEMNVSTLELGDSALYLCASSPGQGGTYEQYFGPGTRLTVT.

V usage is TRBV19 and J usage is TRBJ1-4, with 9 bases matching TRBD1. The CDR3 is 14 amino acids. Germline loops: CDR1 LNHDA, CDR2 SQIVND (reference sequence). V lost 4 bases and J lost 7; bases outside the gene matches: 4. The CDR3, as DNA: TGTGCCAGTAGTACACAGGGGGCAAGTGAAAAACTGTTTTTT. Its translation: CASSTQGASEKLFF.

The chain combines TRBV14 with TRBJ1-2, with D unclear. Germline assignment: CDR1 SGHDN and CDR2 FVKESK. Trimming removed 1 base at V and 2 bases at J, with 2 bases between. CDR3 length: 12 amino acids. CDR3 in amino acids: CASSQANYGYTF. The CDR3 DNA is TGTGCCAGCAGCCAAGCAAACTATGGCTACACCTTC.

This chain uses TRBV29-1 with TRBJ1-1, with TRBD1 matching 12 bases. The CDR3 sequence is 18 residues long. Germline trimming cut 7 bases from V and 0 bases from J; bases unmatched to any gene: 15. Germline CDR1 and CDR2: SQVTM and ANQGSEA. CDR3 nucleotide sequence: TGCAGCGCCAAAACTCGGGACAGGGGGCGGCCCATGAACACTGAAGCTTTCTTT. It is translated as CSAKTRDRGRPMNTEAFF. Full variable domain (missing parts from reference TRBV29-1 and TRBJ1-1): SAVISQKPSRDICQRGTSLTIQCQVDSQVTMMFWYRQQPGQSLTLIATANQGSEATYESGFVIDKFPISRPNLTFSTLTVSNMSPEDSSIYLCSAKTRDRGRPMNTEAFFGQGTRLTVV.

The gene calls are TRBV7-8 and TRBJ2-7; 11 nucleotides agree with TRBD1. The germline CDR1 and CDR2 sequences are SGHVS and FQNEAQ. The CDR3 has 14 amino acids. The J segment lost 3 bases and the V segment lost 5 bases, leaving 3 bases of the junction unmatched. The CDR3 protein is CASSRTGGLYEQYF. CDR3 bases: TGTGCCAGCAGCCGGACAGGGGGCCTCTACGAGCAGTACTTC.

This sequence joins TRBV18 and TRBJ2-1, with D maybe TRBD1 (5 bases). This CDR3 is built from 15 residues. The germline V and J ends were trimmed by 3 bases and 4 bases, with 13 bases remaining between them. The germline V gene has CDR1 KGHSH and CDR2 LQKENI. The CDR3, as DNA: TGTGCCAGCTCACCCCAGGGTTCTCGGTACAATGAGCAGTTCTTC. Its translation is CASSPQGSRYNEQFF.

The rearrangement uses TRBV29-1 and TRBJ1-4; D ambiguous. Germline CDR1 and CDR2: SQVTM and ANQGSEA. This CDR3 has 14 residues. Deletions cut 1 base from V and 8 bases from J, with 14 bases between. The CDR3 sequence is CSVEAVQEGEKLFF. The CDR3 region has the DNA TGCAGCGTTGAAGCGGTGCAGGAAGGCGAAAAACTGTTTTTT.

The table lists this clone with a few counts. This chain links TRBV27 with TRBJ1-1; D gene ambiguous. Trimming shortened V by 8 bases and J by 1 base, and 17 bases separated the two germline ends. This CDR3 spans 15 amino acids. Germline V gives CDR1 MNHEY, CDR2 SMNVEV (reference sequence). DNA of the CDR3: TGTGCCAGCGCACGGGGTCCTCAACCGAACACTGAAGCTTTCTTT. It codes for CASARGPQPNTEAFF.

The chain is built from TRBV7-6 and TRBJ2-3; 12 bases align to TRBD2. The CDR3 is 14 amino acids. Germline V lookup: CDR1 SGHVS, CDR2 FNYEAQ. V trimming: 5 bases; J trimming: 5 bases; junction bases outside the gene matches: 2. CDR3 coding DNA: TGTGCCAGCAGCAAGACTAGCGGGAGAGATACGCAGTATTTT. Amino acid sequence: CASSKTSGRDTQYF.

The chain couples TRBV5-6 to TRBJ2-1; 7 bases agree with TRBD1. Per the germline V gene, CDR1 is SGHDT and CDR2 is YYEEEE. V trimming: 2 bases; J trimming: 6 bases; junction bases outside the gene matches: 5. The CDR3 has 14 residues. The CDR3 spells CASSLGGAANEQFF. In nucleotides, the CDR3 is TGTGCCAGCAGCTTAGGGGGCGCAGCCAATGAGCAGTTCTTC.

The chain couples TRBV19 to TRBJ2-2; 10 bases are a match to TRBD1. CDR1 is LNHDA and CDR2 is SQIVND in the germline V gene (reference sequence). Trimming cost V 7 bases and J 6 bases; bases outside gene matches: 5. The CDR3 extends over 14 amino acids. DNA of the CDR3: TGTGCCAGTAAAGGGACAGGGGAGTCCGGGGAGCTGTTTTTT. Its translation: CASKGTGESGELFF.

This sequence joins TRBV28 and TRBJ2-1; 12 nucleotides line up with TRBD2. Trimming cost V 5 bases and J 4 bases; bases outside gene matches: 3. Looked up from germline, CDR1 is MDHEN and CDR2 is SYDVKM. CDR3 size: 15 residues. Here the CDR3 DNA reads TGTGCCAGCAGTCTAACTAGCGGGGGGTACAATGAGCAGTTCTTC. Protein sequence: CASSLTSGGYNEQFF.

V and J are TRBV9 and TRBJ2-4, with TRBD2 identical over 13 bases. V lost 0 bases and J lost 0; bases outside the gene matches: 6. The CDR3 runs 19 residues. CDR1 is SGDLS, CDR2 YYNGEE, per germline. CDR3 in amino acids: CASSVEGLAGNLAKNIQYF. As DNA, the CDR3 is TGTGCCAGCAGCGTAGAGGGACTAGCGGGGAACCTAGCCAAAAACATTCAGTACTTC.